The T cell receptor beta chain described here comes from a study of beta chain features in type 1 diabetes. This clone was counted only a few times. Its antigen is as yet unknown. Study-wide points: Patients with Type 1 diabetes showed moderately but significantly shorter TCRB CDR3s in all four CD4+ subsets.

Isolation of CD4+ naive, central memory, regulatory and stem cell-like memory cells was achieved by sorting via CD45RO/CCR7/CD25/CD127/CD95/CD27. Reverse transcription of all isolated RNA meant that expressed TCRB transcripts were sequenced. The assay was immunoSEQ multiplex PCR, and TCRdb's table has in-frame clones only and misses some. This repertoire shows more than 250,000 clones, around 20% found once; its top ten account for less than 0.03%. The source is a woman in her forties with type 1 diabetes. The sequenced material came from naive CD4+ T cells from blood.

For the CDR3, the DNA is TGTGCCAGTAGACCGGGACAGAGACCTTATAACTATGGCTACACCTTC. Protein sequence: CASRPGQRPYNYGYTF. The V call is TRBV19, the J call TRBJ1-2; 7 nucleotides match TRBD1. Germline assignment: CDR1 LNHDA and CDR2 SQIVND (reference sequence). Trimming took 6 bases from V and 1 from J; bases not matched to a gene: 11. The CDR3 extends over 16 amino acids.